The 27 T cell receptor beta chains given below trace back to one sample, sequenced in a study of identical twins. One entry per CDR3 protein results from TCRdb running MiXCR on the 5' RACE reads. The data show 450,000 to 650,000 distinct CDR3 sequences, 7.5% to 10% seen once. The same sample was also used in a study of yellow fever vaccine responses in identical twins.

Sample: PBMCs. The receptors shown here come from a woman aged 18-29 years in good health.

V and J are TRBV7-3 and TRBJ2-3, with D perhaps matching TRBD2 (6 bases). Trimming removed 3 bases from V and 4 bases from J, with 14 bases in between. CDR1 SGHTA and CDR2 FQGTGA come from the germline V gene. CDR3 length: 15 residues. Written as DNA, the CDR3 is TGTGCCAGCAGCTTGAAGACTAGTGGCCCAGATACGCAGTATTTT. Its protein product is CASSLKTSGPDTQYF.

This chain uses TRBV9 with TRBJ2-7; D is tentatively TRBD1 or TRBD2 (5 bases each). Germline CDR1 reads SGDLS; CDR2 reads YYNGEE. Trimming removed 4 bases from V and 3 bases from J, with 23 bases in between. CDR3 length: 17 residues. CDR3 sequence reads: CASSPRGVRDAHYEQYF. CDR3 in DNA: TGTGCCAGCAGCCCAAGAGGGGTGAGGGACGCCCACTACGAGCAGTACTTC.

There are a few counts of this clonotype. V is TRBV12-3 or TRBV12-4 and J is TRBJ2-2, with 10 bases fitting TRBD1. V gave up 3 bases and J gave up 5 bases; unmatched junction bases: 6. CDR3 length equals 16 residues. Here the CDR3 DNA reads TGTGCCAGCAGTTTGAGACAGGGGGCGACGACCGGGGAGCTGTTTTTT. It yields the protein CASSLRQGATTGELFF.

The CDR3 is CASSKRWGRPDTQYF. CDR3 nucleotides: TGTGCCAGCAGCAAACGATGGGGGCGACCAGATACGCAGTATTTT. V is TRBV21-1 and J is TRBJ2-3; no DNA check was done on the table's D call, TRBD1. TRBV21-1 is noted as a pseudogene. The CDR3 is 15 amino acids.

This clonotype has at least ten counts. The chain employs TRBV4-1 and TRBJ2-2; D is uncertain. The CDR3 consists of 15 residues. V was pared by 1 base and J by 0 bases, with 6 bases between. The germline CDR1 and CDR2 sequences are MGHRA and YSYEKL. For the CDR3, the DNA is TGCGCCAGCAGCCAAGTCCCAGCGAACACCGGGGAGCTGTTTTTT. It yields the protein CASSQVPANTGELFF.

This clonotype was seen a few times. The V gene is TRBV28, the J gene TRBJ1-4; D is uncertain. This CDR3 is built from 14 residues. Trimming cost V 4 bases and J 14 bases, with 20 bases left between them. Germline V gives CDR1 MDHEN, CDR2 SYDVKM. The chain's CDR3 is CASSSRGYVSGLFF. The CDR3 DNA reads TGTGCCAGCAGTTCCCGCGGGTATGTGTCGGGGCTGTTTTTT.

This clonotype was found a few times. V usage is TRBV11-2 and J usage is TRBJ2-7; a possible D gene is TRBD1 (5 bases). The germline CDR1 and CDR2 sequences are SGHAT and FQNNGV. This CDR3 is built from 13 residues. V lost 2 bases to trimming and J lost 6 bases, with 11 bases between them. This CDR3 is CASSLIRAAEQYF. In nucleotides, the CDR3 is TGTGCCAGCAGCTTAATCAGGGCGGCCGAGCAGTACTTC.

This clonotype was counted many times. The CDR3 DNA reads as TGTGCCAGCAGTTACTCGGAGGGGGCCTATAATTCACCCCTCCACTTT. Its protein is CASSYSEGAYNSPLHF. The chain links TRBV6-5 to TRBJ1-6, with D possibly matching TRBD1 (6 bases). With 0 bases removed from V and 2 bases from J, the gap between germline ends came to 8 bases. The V gene's germline CDR1 is MNHEY and CDR2 SVGAGI. This CDR3 has 16 amino acids.

The rearrangement joins TRBV5-1 to TRBJ2-2; 8 bases map to TRBD2. The CDR3 is 14 residues long. CDR1 is SGHRS and CDR2 is YFSETQ in the germline V gene. J was trimmed by 6 bases and V by 4 bases; bases with no gene match: 5. The CDR3 spells CASSGGLAPGELFF. DNA of the CDR3: TGCGCCAGCAGCGGCGGACTAGCTCCCGGGGAGCTGTTTTTT.

The table lists this clonotype with many counts. This chain joins TRBV2 and TRBJ2-2, with 14 nucleotides matching TRBD2. This CDR3 is built from 21 residues. Unmatched junction bases numbered 15, after V lost 6 bases and J lost 0 bases. Per germline, CDR1 SNHLY and CDR2 FYNNEI. The CDR3 spells CASRTRTGTSGGLANTGELFF. The DNA for the CDR3 is TGTGCCAGCAGGACCCGAACTGGGACTAGCGGGGGCCTGGCGAACACCGGGGAGCTGTTTTTT.

This clonotype was counted many times. This chain uses TRBV5-6 with TRBJ1-1; 10 nucleotides line up with TRBD1. Germline-derived CDR1 and CDR2 are SGHDT and YYEEEE. The CDR3 totals 14 residues. V trimming: 2 bases; J trimming: 8 bases; junction bases outside the gene matches: 6. This CDR3 is CASSFFGTGAEAFF. DNA for the CDR3: TGTGCCAGCAGCTTTTTCGGGACAGGGGCCGAAGCTTTCTTT.

This chain joins TRBV7-8 and TRBJ2-7; TRBD2 is a possible D gene (5 bases). The CDR3 is made up of 14 amino acids. Trimming took off 7 bases at V and 0 bases at J, with 13 bases between the two ends. In germline, CDR1 is SGHVS, CDR2 FQNEAQ. The CDR3 nucleotides are TGTGCCAGCAAAACCAGCGGTAGCTCCTACGAGCAGTACTTC. Protein: CASKTSGSSYEQYF.

This clonotype occurred many times. The rearrangement joins TRBV6-4 to TRBJ2-1; possibly TRBD1 for D (5 bases). Germline CDR1 MRHNA, CDR2 SNTAGT. This CDR3 has 14 residues. The V gene lost 0 bases and the J gene lost 5 bases, with 8 bases spanning the gap. CDR3 residues: CASSDSLDNNEQFF. DNA of the CDR3: TGTGCCAGCAGTGACTCTCTGGACAACAATGAGCAGTTCTTC.

V gene TRBV28 combines with J gene TRBJ2-3; 10 bases line up with TRBD2. The CDR3 covers 18 residues. CDR1 MDHEN and CDR2 SYDVKM come from the germline V gene. The J segment lost 0 bases and the V segment lost 6 bases, leaving 12 bases of the junction unmatched. As DNA, the CDR3 is TGTGCCAGCAGCCTTGGGTGGTCTAGCGGGGGTAGCACAGATACGCAGTATTTT. Its translation is CASSLGWSSGGSTDTQYF.

This clonotype was recorded a few times. The chain uses TRBV9 and TRBJ1-6; 8 bases are a match to TRBD1. The CDR3 runs 17 residues. With 3 bases clipped from V and 9 bases from J, the junction kept 14 bases outside the gene matches. The germline gives CDR1 SGDLS, CDR2 YYNGEE. For the CDR3, the DNA is TGTGCCAGCAGCGCACAGCCTCTCGGACAGGGATGTTCACCCCTCCACTTT. As protein: CASSAQPLGQGCSPLHF.

The CDR3, as DNA: TGTGCCAGCAGTCCCCTCAAGGCCGGGGAGCTGTTTTTT. As protein: CASSPLKAGELFF. The chain combines TRBV6-1 with TRBJ2-2; D is undetermined. The CDR3 contains 13 residues. Germline CDR1 is MNHNS and CDR2 is SASEGT. V lost 5 bases, J lost 6 bases, and 10 bases lay in between.

This clonotype was seen more than once but under ten times. The V call is TRBV5-1, the J call TRBJ1-3; D gene uncertain. This CDR3 has 16 residues. The ends were cut back, 1 base at V and 2 bases at J, with 13 bases in the middle. Germline assignment: CDR1 SGHRS and CDR2 YFSETQ. CDR3 region: CASSLTPTVAGNTIYF. CDR3 coding DNA: TGCGCCAGCAGCTTGACCCCAACGGTCGCTGGAAACACCATATATTTT.

This clonotype was seen more than once but under ten times. The V gene is TRBV20-1, the J gene TRBJ1-2; 9 nucleotides agree with TRBD1. This CDR3 contains 14 residues. Germline CDR1 reads DFQATT; CDR2 reads SNEGSKA (reference sequence). V dropped 3 bases and J dropped 7; count of bases not matched to a gene: 9. The CDR3 region has the DNA TGCAGTGCTAGGGGTGGGGACAGGGCTCGTGGCTACACCTTC. It encodes CSARGGDRARGYTF.

This clonotype was seen many times. This chain connects TRBV9 to TRBJ2-2; TRBD2 aligns across 12 bases. Germline V gene lookup returns CDR1 SGDLS and CDR2 YYNGEE. The trim removed 0 bases at V and 3 bases at J, leaving 6 bases unmatched. The CDR3 loop spans 18 amino acids. In nucleotides, the CDR3 is TGTGCCAGCAGCGTAGGACCCACTAGCGGGGGGTACACCGGGGAGCTGTTTTTT. Its protein is CASSVGPTSGGYTGELFF.

The chain has TRBV20-1 and TRBJ2-7; D possibly corresponds to TRBD1 (6 bases). Germline V CDR1 and CDR2: DFQATT, SNEGSKA (reference sequence). The CDR3 contains 14 residues. Trimming took 1 base from V and 7 from J, leaving 17 bases between them. The CDR3 bases are TGCAGTGCTAGAGGTCAGGGGTCGGTGGGAGAGCAGTACTTC. It is translated as CSARGQGSVGEQYF.

This chain connects TRBV5-1 to TRBJ2-7, with 8 bases identical to TRBD1. The CDR3 runs to 14 residues. Looked up from germline, CDR1 is SGHRS and CDR2 is YFSETQ. With V trimmed by 2 bases and J by 6 bases, 7 bases remained unmatched. CDR3 in amino acids: CASSLGTGSGEQYF. The CDR3 nucleotides are TGCGCCAGCAGCTTAGGGACAGGTTCAGGCGAGCAGTACTTC. The whole variable domain, remainder taken from reference TRBV5-1 and TRBJ2-7, is KAGVTQTPRYLIKTRGQQVTLSCSPISGHRSVSWYQQTPGQGLQFLFEYFSETQRNKGNFPGRFSGRQFSNSRSEMNVSTLELGDSALYLCASSLGTGSGEQYFGPGTRLTVT.

CDR3 DNA sequence: TGTGCCAGCAGCTCCTCGAGGGAGAACACCGGGGAGCTGTTTTTT. This translates into CASSSSRENTGELFF. The chain joins TRBV7-8 to TRBJ2-2, with D possibly being TRBD2 (5 bases). CDR1 and CDR2 from the germline V gene are SGHVS and FQNEAQ. This CDR3 spans 15 amino acids. V was clipped by 4 bases and J by 1 base, with 10 bases between them.

J is TRBJ2-7 and V is TRBV20-1, with D possibly matching TRBD2 (5 bases). V was trimmed by 6 bases and J by 0 bases, leaving 15 bases between them. The CDR3 spans 14 residues. From germline, CDR1 is DFQATT and CDR2 SNEGSKA (reference sequence). The CDR3 region is CSALGLTSSYEQYF. As DNA, the CDR3 is TGCAGTGCCCTCGGACTGACGAGCTCCTACGAGCAGTACTTC.

This clonotype was counted a few times. V gene TRBV11-1 combines with J gene TRBJ2-1; 13 bases agree with TRBD2. Unmatched junction bases numbered 9, after V lost 4 bases and J lost 6 bases. This CDR3 has 17 residues. Germline V CDR1 and CDR2: SGHAT, FQDESV (reference sequence). The CDR3 DNA sequence: TGTGCCAGCAGCTCGATGACTAGCGGGAGGTTAGGCAATGAGCAGTTCTTC. Encoded protein: CASSSMTSGRLGNEQFF. Drawing the rest from reference TRBV11-1 and TRBJ2-1, the complete variable domain is EAEVAQSPRYKITEKSQAVAFWCDPISGHATLYWYRQILGQGPELLVQFQDESVVDDSQLPKDRFSAERLKGVDSTLKIQPAELGDSAMYLCASSSMTSGRLGNEQFFGPGTRLTVL.

This clonotype was seen more than once but under ten times. The CDR3 nucleotides read TGTGCAAGTCGCTCACCACCGGACAGGAGCTCCTACGAGCAGTACTTC. As protein: CASRSPPDRSSYEQYF. The chain joins TRBV12-2 to TRBJ2-7. TRBV12-2 represents a pseudogene. The CDR3 runs to 16 residues.

This rearrangement joins TRBV28 to TRBJ2-3; 8 nucleotides line up with TRBD2. Germline V lookup: CDR1 MDHEN, CDR2 SYDVKM. Germline trimming cut 6 bases from V and 6 bases from J; bases unmatched to any gene: 11. The CDR3 loop spans 15 amino acids. CDR3 sequence reads: CASSPGGARADTQYF. CDR3 bases: TGTGCCAGCAGCCCGGGGGGGGCGAGGGCCGATACGCAGTATTTT.

The J gene is TRBJ2-1, the V gene TRBV29-1, with TRBD2 matching over 13 bases. With 6 bases clipped from V and 1 base from J, the junction kept 15 bases outside the gene matches. CDR1 is SQVTM and CDR2 is ANQGSEA in the germline V gene. This CDR3 contains 19 residues. This CDR3 reads CSVLDDTSGRAKSYNEQFF. The CDR3 region has the DNA TGCAGCGTCCTGGATGATACTAGCGGGAGGGCCAAGTCCTACAATGAGCAGTTCTTC.